These T cell receptor beta chains were read from a single sample in a study of T cell responses to AZD1222 COVID-19 vaccine. Profiled with immunoSEQ multiplex PCR; TCRdb holds only in-frame clones, not every one. This table has roughly 150,000 clones, 85% to 90% appearing once. This specimen consisted of peripheral blood, obtained 28 days after the second AZD1222 dose. Every receptor here comes from an adult who received the AZD1222 COVID-19 vaccine. Both conserved end residues are part of each CDR3. D genes are given only for firm matches. Size values are once, few and many counts, or a class for expanded clones, and some rows have none.

size: .; J: TRBJ1-5; V: TRBV4-3; D: TRBD1; DNA: TGCGCCAGCAGCCAAGGACAGGGAAGCAATCAGCCCCAGCATTTT; CDR3: CASSQGQGSNQPQHF
size: .; J: TRBJ1-3; V: TRBV28; D: .; DNA: TGTGCCAGCAGCCCCCTTTTTCAGACGAACACCATATATTTT; CDR3: CASSPLFQTNTIYF
size: .; J: TRBJ1-6; V: TRBV11-2; D: TRBD1; DNA: TGTGCCAGCAGCGCAAGACAGGGTACAGATTCACCCCTCCACTTT; CDR3: CASSARQGTDSPLHF
size: .; J: TRBJ2-1; V: TRBV10-1; D: .; DNA: TGCGCCAGCAGTCGGAACTCTATGGGTTACAATGAGCAGTTCTTC; CDR3: CASSRNSMGYNEQFF
size: .; J: TRBJ1-1; V: TRBV6-5; D: .; DNA: TGTGCCAGCTCAGAAACTTGGACAGCTTTCTTT; CDR3: CASSETWTAFF
size: .; J: TRBJ1-2; V: TRBV9; D: .; DNA: TGTGCCAGCAGCCCGGACACGAACTATGGCTACACCTTC; CDR3: CASSPDTNYGYTF
size: .; J: TRBJ2-1; V: TRBV19; D: .; DNA: TGTGCCAGTAGTATACCGAGAAATGAGCAGTTCTTC; CDR3: CASSIPRNEQFF
size: .; J: TRBJ2-7; V: TRBV4-1; D: TRBD2; DNA: TGCGCCAGCAGCCAAGATATGACGGGAGGTTCCTACGAGCAGTACTTC; CDR3: CASSQDMTGGSYEQYF
size: .; J: TRBJ1-1; V: TRBV5-4; D: .; DNA: TGTGCCAGCAGCTTGTCGAGATCGGCCTCTGAAGCTTTCTTT; CDR3: CASSLSRSASEAFF
size: .; J: TRBJ2-2; V: TRBV19; D: .; DNA: TGTGCCAGTAGTAACGGGGACGTGTCAGGGGAGCTGTTTTTT; CDR3: CASSNGDVSGELFF
size: .; J: TRBJ1-2; V: TRBV30; D: TRBD1; DNA: TGTGCCTGGAGTCCCACCCGGGACAGGACCTTAAGAGCGGGCTACACCTTC; CDR3: CAWSPTRDRTLRAGYTF
size: .; J: TRBJ2-2; V: TRBV19; D: TRBD1; DNA: TGTGCCAGTAGTGGGGGACAGGGGAGCATCCCCGGGGAGCTGTTTTTT; CDR3: CASSGGQGSIPGELFF
size: .; J: TRBJ1-5; V: TRBV5-5; D: .; DNA: TGTGCCAGCAGCCTTTGGGCCGCGGGTGGCAATCAGCCCCAGCATTTT; CDR3: CASSLWAAGGNQPQHF
size: .; J: TRBJ2-3; V: TRBV27; D: .; DNA: TGTGCCAGCAGTATCGGACAGAGCACAGATACGCAGTATTTT; CDR3: CASSIGQSTDTQYF
size: .; J: TRBJ1-1; V: TRBV2; D: TRBD1; DNA: TGTGCCAGCAGGGAAACAGGGGGCCGGTACACTGAAGCTTTCTTT; CDR3: CASRETGGRYTEAFF
size: .; J: TRBJ1-5; V: TRBV5-5; D: .; DNA: TGTGCCAGCAGCTCCTGGGGGTCTAGCAATCAGCCCCAGCATTTT; CDR3: CASSSWGSSNQPQHF
size: .; J: TRBJ2-7; V: TRBV12-3/TRBV12-4; D: .; DNA: TGTGCCAGCAGCGGGACAATGTACGAGCAGTACTTC; CDR3: CASSGTMYEQYF
size: .; J: TRBJ1-4; V: TRBV5-1; D: .; DNA: TGCGCCAGCAGCCACCTCCAGGGGACTAATGAAAAACTGTTTTTT; CDR3: CASSHLQGTNEKLFF
size: .; J: TRBJ1-2; V: TRBV2; D: TRBD1; DNA: TGTGCCAGCAGGCTTACAGGGGGCTTTTATGGCTACACCTTC; CDR3: CASRLTGGFYGYTF
size: .; J: TRBJ1-1; V: TRBV15; D: .; DNA: TGTGCCACCAGCAGAGAGAGGGGGGGCACTGAAGCTTTCTTT; CDR3: CATSRERGGTEAFF
size: once; J: TRBJ1-3; V: TRBV28; D: .; DNA: TGTGCCAGCAGTTCTCAGCTCTCTGGAAACACCATATATTTT; CDR3: CASSSQLSGNTIYF
size: few; J: TRBJ1-3; V: TRBV28; D: TRBD1; DNA: TGTGCCAGCAGTTCGGGACAGTCGACTGGAAACACCATATATTTT; CDR3: CASSSGQSTGNTIYF
size: .; J: TRBJ2-1; V: TRBV28; D: .; DNA: TGTGCCAGCAGTTTGTGGTCGGCCGACAATGAGCAGTTCTTC; CDR3: CASSLWSADNEQFF
size: .; J: TRBJ1-2; V: TRBV6-2/TRBV6-3; D: .; DNA: TGTGCCAGCAGTTACGTGGCAGAGAACTATGGCTACACCTTC; CDR3: CASSYVAENYGYTF
size: once; J: TRBJ1-2; V: TRBV12-3/TRBV12-4; D: .; DNA: TGTGCCAGCAGTAAGGGACGGGAATATGGCTACACCTTC; CDR3: CASSKGREYGYTF
size: .; J: TRBJ2-1; V: TRBV28; D: TRBD1; DNA: TGTGCCAGCAGTCCAGGGACAGTCTACAATGAGCAGTTCTTC; CDR3: CASSPGTVYNEQFF
size: .; J: TRBJ2-5; V: TRBV10-2; D: .; DNA: TGCGCCAGCAGTGAGTCGAGTGGGGGGAAAGAGACCCAGTACTTC; CDR3: CASSESSGGKETQYF
size: .; J: TRBJ1-5; V: TRBV30; D: .; DNA: TGTGCCTGGGGAGGGACCAATCAGCCCCAGCATTTT; CDR3: CAWGGTNQPQHF
size: .; J: TRBJ2-2; V: TRBV18; D: .; DNA: TGTGCCAGCTCAGGGCGGTCCTTGGCCGGGGAGCTGTTTTTT; CDR3: CASSGRSLAGELFF